This T cell receptor beta chain was recorded in a study of regulatory T cells in long-lasting Graves disease (dated by TCRdb to the early 2020s). In the study overall: Persistent Graves' disease was defined as persistently positive TSH receptor autoantibodies together with antithyroid drug treatment for over 5 years. This study used TCR sequencing and RNA sequencing of peripheral blood to compare persistent Graves' disease patients against newly diagnosed Graves' disease patients. The study took place in China and was registered as a clinical trial. A total of roughly 35 samples were covered by TCR sequencing, comprising approximately 13 persistent and approximately 20 newly diagnosed Graves' disease patients. Antithyroid drugs had been taken for approximately 9.5 years on average by persistent Graves' disease patients in the clinical cohort. Paper-wide results and their limitations: Only the TCR beta chain was sequenced and analyzed. The small sample size was acknowledged by the authors as a limitation that may reduce accuracy. More public clonotypes were shared among persistent patients (around 2,600) than among newly diagnosed patients (approximately 930). Compared with newly diagnosed patients, patients with persistent Graves' disease had lower TCR Shannon entropy and fewer highly expanded clones, which suggests clonal expansion. Because the primary lesion, thyroid tissue, could not be accessed, the study looked at peripheral blood alone.

Concerning this clonotype: It lacks a known antigen. No much larger clone exists at a distance of one base, and base qualities are not known.

The library was prepared using multiplex PCR. The listed sequencing device is Illumina HiSeq 4000. iRepertoire HTBI primers and Arm-PCR amplification of CDR3 regions were used to construct TCR beta libraries. Before sequencing, the PCR products went through gel purification. Regarding the original processing steps: A total of fewer than 65 TRBV and 14 TRBJ segments were identified across samples and were used for gene usage analysis of CDR3 amino acid clonotypes. Filtered high-quality paired reads were merged into contigs using COPE and FqMerger. BLAST was used to align contigs to IMGT TRBV, TRBD and TRBJ reference genes, with CDR3 defined following IMGT. Any clonotype with a frequency above 0.1% was counted as a highly expanded clone. Shannon entropy was used to measure repertoire diversity, and the Gini coefficient was used to measure V-J evenness. A clonotype was considered public if more than one individual shared it. TCRdb reworked the public reads: Q25 trimming with fastp, MiXCR clone assembly, productive beta chains retained. Entries that share a CDR3 protein sequence are merged under the most common genes and DNA. The authors' filters were not applied to this entry. Counted in this sample were 350,000 to 500,000 distinct CDR3 sequences; under 25% of them appeared once. Of the sample, 14% is held by the ten largest clones.

What this sample's time point label stands for: persistent/refractory GD, antithyroid drugs over 5 years with positive TRAb. RNA was extracted from PBMCs in TRIzol for both TCR sequencing and RNA sequencing. The diagnosis of Graves' disease followed American Thyroid Association guidelines. Recruitment of patients was carried out at an endocrinology department in Xi'an, China. Each patient gave about 8.1 milliliters of peripheral blood, collected in an EDTA anticoagulant tube. Ficoll Paque Plus density gradient separation was used to isolate PBMCs, and no further T cell sorting was performed. An Agilent 2100 Bioanalyzer and agarose gel were used to assess RNA quality, and a NanoDrop 2000 was used to measure RNA concentration. This TCR was recovered from a female donor with Graves disease. The source material was peripheral blood mononuclear cells (PBMCs), sampled when the disease was refractory, from a patient treated with antithyroid drugs.

This receptor carries the CDR3 CASSGGTSPGDEQFF. The DNA sequence is as follows: TGCGCCAGCAGCGGGGGGACTAGCCCTGGCGATGAGCAGTTCTTC. The chain joins TRBV5-1 to TRBJ2-1; 9 central nucleotides agree with TRBD2. The V end gives up 4 bases and the J end 8 bases, leaving 10 bases in the junction not matched to a gene. Via the germline V gene, CDR1 is SGHRS and CDR2 YFSETQ. Its CDR3 holds 15 amino acids, cysteine through phenylalanine. Only CDR3 DNA is held: 45 bases, read in frame from base 1.